These 2 T cell receptor beta chains came from one sample sequenced in a study of blood T cell repertoires in COVID-19. TCRdb keeps only in-frame clones here, not all; method: immunoSEQ multiplex PCR. The table records 130,000 or so clones, 80% to 90% of them present only once. The sequencing sample was made of peripheral blood. Every receptor here comes from a human donor in a cohort sampled during active COVID-19.

The chain uses TRBV7-2 and TRBJ1-2; D not resolved. Trimming pared 2 bases from V and 0 bases from J, leaving 10 bases between. The CDR3 consists of 15 residues. Germline CDR1 reads SGHTA; CDR2 reads FQGNSA. CDR3 nucleotide sequence: TGTGCCAGCAGCTTAAGGCGGAGTTCTAACTATGGCTACACCTTC. Its protein is CASSLRRSSNYGYTF.

The rearrangement joins TRBV10-3 to TRBJ2-7; tentatively, D is TRBD1 (8 bases). Germline V gene data show CDR1 as ENHRY and CDR2 as SYGVKD. V gave up 2 bases and J gave up 0 bases, with 14 bases separating them. CDR3 length equals 16 residues. In nucleotides, the CDR3 is TGTGCCATCAGTGAGAAACAGGGGGGGAGCTCCTACGAGCAGTACTTC. It yields the protein CAISEKQGGSSYEQYF.